Listed below are T cell receptor beta chains from one sample, sequenced in a study of cytomegalovirus exposure and HLA in healthy donors. Clones were read by immunoSEQ multiplex PCR, and TCRdb kept only the in-frame ones, dropping some. The sample has around 150,000 clones, roughly 76% seen once. Sample: PBMCs. The origin of the receptors is a woman between 50 and 59 years old in good health and CMV-seronegative. CDR3s include the opening cysteine and the closing phenylalanine or tryptophan. The order of the fields is J gene, CDR3 length, D gene, clone size, V gene, CDR3 protein, CDR3 DNA. D genes are given only for firm matches. Not all rows give a size; the values are once, few, many and, for expanded clones, a class.

J gene: TRBJ1-4
CDR3 length: 14
D gene: TRBD1
clone size: -
V gene: TRBV6-6
CDR3 protein: CASSLPGQYEKLFF
CDR3 DNA: TGTGCCAGCAGTTTACCGGGACAGTATGAAAAACTGTTTTTT

J gene: TRBJ2-2
CDR3 length: 16
D gene: TRBD2
clone size: few
V gene: TRBV10-1
CDR3 protein: CASGRGGFIDTGELFF
CDR3 DNA: TGCGCCAGCGGCCGGGGGGGGTTCATAGACACCGGGGAGCTGTTTTTT

J gene: TRBJ1-5
CDR3 length: 15
D gene: TRBD1
clone size: few
V gene: TRBV7-2
CDR3 protein: CASSLFRGQNQPQHF
CDR3 DNA: TGTGCCAGCAGCTTATTTAGGGGACAGAATCAGCCCCAGCATTTT

J gene: TRBJ2-3
CDR3 length: 16
D gene: TRBD2
clone size: -
V gene: TRBV7-9
CDR3 protein: CSSSPGTSGYTDTQYF
CDR3 DNA: TGTTCCAGCAGTCCCGGGACTAGCGGTTACACAGATACGCAGTATTTT

J gene: TRBJ2-1
CDR3 length: 19
D gene: TRBD2
clone size: -
V gene: TRBV7-2
CDR3 protein: CASSLGKGLAGMRKNEQFF
CDR3 DNA: TGTGCCAGCAGCTTAGGTAAGGGACTAGCGGGAATGCGGAAGAATGAGCAGTTCTTC

J gene: TRBJ2-7
CDR3 length: 15
D gene: -
clone size: -
V gene: TRBV19
CDR3 protein: CASSIVADTSYEQYF
CDR3 DNA: TGTGCCAGTAGTATAGTTGCGGATACCTCCTACGAGCAGTACTTC

J gene: TRBJ2-4
CDR3 length: 14
D gene: TRBD2
clone size: -
V gene: TRBV7-2
CDR3 protein: CASSLGLAEGIQYF
CDR3 DNA: TGTGCCAGCAGCTTAGGACTAGCGGAGGGCATTCAGTACTTC

J gene: TRBJ1-2
CDR3 length: 13
D gene: -
clone size: -
V gene: TRBV7-8
CDR3 protein: CASSLVAGDGYTF
CDR3 DNA: TGTGCCAGCAGCTTAGTAGCAGGGGATGGCTACACCTTC

J gene: TRBJ2-7
CDR3 length: 17
D gene: -
clone size: -
V gene: TRBV18
CDR3 protein: CASSPRPSGLYLYEQYF
CDR3 DNA: TGTGCCAGCTCACCACGACCTTCCGGACTGTATCTCTACGAGCAGTACTTC

J gene: TRBJ2-3
CDR3 length: 14
D gene: -
clone size: -
V gene: TRBV6-5
CDR3 protein: CAVALADRTDTQYF
CDR3 DNA: TGTGCCGTCGCTTTAGCGGACCGCACAGATACGCAGTATTTT

J gene: TRBJ2-7
CDR3 length: 13
D gene: -
clone size: -
V gene: TRBV19
CDR3 protein: CASIGLGVDEQYF
CDR3 DNA: TGTGCCAGTATTGGACTGGGTGTAGACGAGCAGTACTTC

J gene: TRBJ2-2
CDR3 length: 13
D gene: -
clone size: once
V gene: TRBV2
CDR3 protein: CASSQTGTGELFF
CDR3 DNA: TGTGCCAGCAGTCAAACAGGGACCGGGGAGCTGTTTTTT

J gene: TRBJ1-2
CDR3 length: 13
D gene: -
clone size: -
V gene: TRBV7-2
CDR3 protein: CASSLGRNYGYTF
CDR3 DNA: TGTGCCAGCAGCTTGGGCCGTAACTATGGCTACACCTTC

J gene: TRBJ1-2
CDR3 length: 12
D gene: TRBD1
clone size: -
V gene: TRBV27
CDR3 protein: CASRQGAWGYTF
CDR3 DNA: TGTGCCAGCAGGCAGGGGGCATGGGGCTACACCTTC

J gene: TRBJ2-2
CDR3 length: 15
D gene: TRBD1
clone size: -
V gene: TRBV10-3
CDR3 protein: CATTGQTKGTGELFF
CDR3 DNA: TGTGCCACGACGGGACAGACTAAGGGGACCGGGGAGCTGTTTTTT

J gene: TRBJ2-5
CDR3 length: 15
D gene: -
clone size: -
V gene: TRBV4-2
CDR3 protein: CASTQGGGFGETQYF
CDR3 DNA: TGTGCCAGCACCCAGGGGGGGGGCTTCGGTGAGACCCAGTACTTC

J gene: TRBJ2-3
CDR3 length: 18
D gene: TRBD2
clone size: -
V gene: TRBV7-3
CDR3 protein: CASSPQGTSGGVTDTQYF
CDR3 DNA: TGTGCCAGCAGCCCCCAAGGGACTAGCGGGGGCGTCACAGATACGCAGTATTTT

J gene: TRBJ2-1
CDR3 length: 17
D gene: TRBD2
clone size: few
V gene: TRBV7-3
CDR3 protein: CASSPRTSGGTYNEQFF
CDR3 DNA: TGTGCCAGCAGCCCTCGGACTAGCGGGGGGACTTACAATGAGCAGTTCTTC

J gene: TRBJ2-3
CDR3 length: 14
D gene: TRBD2
clone size: -
V gene: TRBV29-1
CDR3 protein: CSVDMGGSTDTQYF
CDR3 DNA: TGCAGCGTTGATATGGGGGGGAGCACAGATACGCAGTATTTT

J gene: TRBJ2-7
CDR3 length: 15
D gene: -
clone size: -
V gene: TRBV19
CDR3 protein: CASSIRWQGTDEQYF
CDR3 DNA: TGTGCCAGTAGTATCCGATGGCAGGGGACCGACGAGCAGTACTTC

J gene: TRBJ2-5
CDR3 length: 15
D gene: TRBD1
clone size: -
V gene: TRBV6-7
CDR3 protein: CASSGQGIIQETQYF
CDR3 DNA: TGTGCCAGCTCTGGACAGGGAATAATCCAAGAGACCCAGTACTTC

J gene: TRBJ1-2
CDR3 length: 13
D gene: -
clone size: -
V gene: TRBV19
CDR3 protein: CASSTWGGHGYTF
CDR3 DNA: TGTGCCAGTAGTACCTGGGGGGGGCATGGCTACACCTTC

J gene: TRBJ1-2
CDR3 length: 12
D gene: -
clone size: -
V gene: TRBV7-9
CDR3 protein: CSSSLYTGGYTF
CDR3 DNA: TGTTCCAGCAGCTTATACACGGGTGGCTACACCTTC

J gene: TRBJ1-6
CDR3 length: 15
D gene: TRBD1
clone size: -
V gene: TRBV7-8
CDR3 protein: CASSLGTGTNSPLHF
CDR3 DNA: TGTGCCAGCAGCTTAGGGACAGGAACAAATTCACCCCTCCACTTT

J gene: TRBJ1-1
CDR3 length: 13
D gene: TRBD1
clone size: -
V gene: TRBV6-5
CDR3 protein: CASSWTGGIEAFF
CDR3 DNA: TGTGCCAGCAGTTGGACAGGGGGGATCGAAGCTTTCTTT

J gene: TRBJ1-1
CDR3 length: 14
D gene: TRBD1
clone size: once
V gene: TRBV6-5
CDR3 protein: CASSYKRTGTEAFF
CDR3 DNA: TGTGCCAGCAGTTACAAGAGGACAGGGACTGAAGCTTTCTTT

J gene: TRBJ2-7
CDR3 length: 17
D gene: TRBD1
clone size: -
V gene: TRBV10-3
CDR3 protein: CATPGTGKSIAVYEQYF
CDR3 DNA: TGTGCCACCCCCGGGACAGGGAAAAGTATCGCGGTCTACGAGCAGTACTTC

J gene: TRBJ2-2
CDR3 length: 14
D gene: -
clone size: -
V gene: TRBV28
CDR3 protein: CAGSLVSRPGELFF
CDR3 DNA: TGTGCCGGCAGCCTGGTGTCGAGGCCCGGGGAGCTGTTTTTT

J gene: TRBJ2-6
CDR3 length: 19
D gene: -
clone size: -
V gene: TRBV23-1
CDR3 protein: CASSHPKENRTSGANVPTF
CDR3 DNA: TGCGCCAGCAGTCATCCCAAGGAAAACCGGACCTCTGGGGCCAACGTCCCGACTTTC